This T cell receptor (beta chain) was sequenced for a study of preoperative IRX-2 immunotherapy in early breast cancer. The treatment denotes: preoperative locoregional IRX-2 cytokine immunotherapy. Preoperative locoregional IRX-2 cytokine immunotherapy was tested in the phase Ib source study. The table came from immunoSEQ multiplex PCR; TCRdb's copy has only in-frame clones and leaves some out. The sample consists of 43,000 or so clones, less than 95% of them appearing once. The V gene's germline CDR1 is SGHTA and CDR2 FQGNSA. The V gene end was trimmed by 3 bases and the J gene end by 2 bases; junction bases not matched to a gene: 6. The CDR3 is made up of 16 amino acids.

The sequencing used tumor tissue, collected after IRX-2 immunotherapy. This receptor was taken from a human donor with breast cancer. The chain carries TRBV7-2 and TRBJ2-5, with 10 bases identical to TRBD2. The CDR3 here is CASSFGLAGEQETQYF. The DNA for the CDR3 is TGTGCCAGCAGCTTTGGCCTAGCGGGGGAACAAGAGACCCAGTACTTC.